Following are 17 T cell receptor beta chains from one sample sequenced in a study of control samples from healthy donors and cancer patients. Some clones are missing from TCRdb's copy, which holds only in-frame ones; the method was immunoSEQ multiplex PCR. The repertoire consists of about 80,000 clones, with about nine tenths occurring once and the leading ten covering roughly 6%. The sample was blood. These receptors originate from a man aged 45-65 years in good health.

The chain joins TRBV10-3 to TRBJ2-1; 11 bases map to TRBD2. Germline CDR1 ENHRY, CDR2 SYGVKD. This CDR3 has 15 residues. Trimming cost V 5 bases and J 7 bases; bases outside gene matches: 7. The CDR3 nucleotides read TGTGCCATCAGTTCGACTAGCGGGACCTGGAATGAGCAGTTCTTC. This gives the protein CAISSTSGTWNEQFF.

This clone was found once. The V call is TRBV5-6, the J call TRBJ2-7, with TRBD1 matching over 10 bases. The CDR3 sequence is 15 residues long. With V trimmed by 5 bases and J by 3 bases, 8 bases remained unmatched. Germline V gene sequence: CDR1 SGHDT, CDR2 YYEEEE. CDR3 DNA: TGTGCCAGCAGGGGGGACAGGGGCCCCCACTACGAGCAGTACTTC. This translates into CASRGDRGPHYEQYF.

This chain links TRBV7-9 with TRBJ2-7, with D possibly matching TRBD1 (6 bases). The CDR3 is made up of 16 amino acids. The V gene's germline CDR1 is SEHNR and CDR2 FQNEAQ (reference sequence). V was shortened by 5 bases and J by 3 bases, with 20 bases between the two germline ends. The CDR3 sequence is CASSAIRAGAGYEQYF. The CDR3 DNA is TGTGCCAGCAGCGCGATCCGGGCAGGGGCCGGCTACGAGCAGTACTTC.

V and J are TRBV5-4 and TRBJ2-7, with D perhaps matching TRBD1 (5 bases). Trimming left V 3 bases short and J 6 bases short, with 25 bases between. There are 17 residues in the CDR3. In germline, CDR1 is SGHNT, CDR2 YYREEE (reference sequence). As DNA, the CDR3 is TGTGCCAGCAGCTCGGAGCCGGCTTCAAGGGGTCGCATCGAGCAGTACTTC. Translated: CASSSEPASRGRIEQYF. Variable domain in full (rest from reference TRBV5-4 and TRBJ2-7): ETGVTQSPTHLIKTRGQQVTLRCSSQSGHNTVSWYQQALGQGPQFIFQYYREEENGRGNFPPRFSGLQFPNYSSELNVNALELDDSALYLCASSSEPASRGRIEQYFGPGTRLTVT.

This clone was detected once. V gene TRBV27 combines with J gene TRBJ2-2; TRBD2 is a possible D gene (6 bases). The V and J ends lost 6 bases and 3 bases respectively, with 11 bases between them. The CDR3 is 14 residues long. The germline V gene encodes CDR1 MNHEY and CDR2 SMNVEV (reference sequence). CDR3 bases: TGTGCCAGCAGCTGGGGACTGGACACCGGGGAGCTGTTTTTT. Protein: CASSWGLDTGELFF.

This sequence joins TRBV11-2 and TRBJ2-3, with D perhaps assigned TRBD1 or TRBD2 (7 bases each). V lost 8 bases and J lost 4, with 13 bases in between. CDR3 length: 13 residues. CDR1 is SGHAT and CDR2 is FQNNGV in the germline V gene. CDR3 protein: CASQGGRSDTQYF. The CDR3 DNA is TGTGCCAGCCAGGGGGGGCGATCAGATACGCAGTATTTT.

This chain joins TRBV25-1 and TRBJ2-5; D ambiguous. Trimming cost V 2 bases and J 5 bases, with 0 bases left between them. The length of the CDR3 is 10 residues. Germline V gene sequence: CDR1 MGHDK, CDR2 SYGVNS. CDR3 region: CASSEETQYF. CDR3 nucleotides: TGTGCCAGCAGTGAAGAGACCCAGTACTTC. The complete variable domain, with remaining parts taken from reference TRBV25-1 and TRBJ2-5, reads EADIYQTPRYLVIGTGKKITLECSQTMGHDKMYWYQQDPGMELHLIHYSYGVNSTEKGDLSSESTVSRIRTEHFPLTLESARPSHTSQYLCASSEETQYFGPGTRLLVL.

The V call is TRBV18, the J call TRBJ2-5; unclear D gene. V was trimmed by 6 bases and J by 3 bases, leaving 8 bases between them. This CDR3 contains 12 residues. CDR1 is KGHSH and CDR2 is LQKENI in the germline V gene. The CDR3 sequence is CASSTNEETQYF. Written as DNA, the CDR3 is TGTGCCAGCTCCACTAACGAAGAGACCCAGTACTTC.

The rearrangement joins TRBV5-4 to TRBJ1-1; D is perhaps TRBD1 (6 bases). The CDR3 covers 14 residues. V was clipped by 4 bases and J by 1 base, with 11 bases between them. Germline V CDR1 and CDR2: SGHNT, YYREEE (reference sequence). CDR3 in amino acids: CASSLGQWNTEAFF. CDR3 nucleotides: TGTGCCAGCAGCCTTGGACAGTGGAACACTGAAGCTTTCTTT.

The chain combines TRBV5-1 with TRBJ2-2; TRBD1 is a possible D gene (5 bases). Germline CDR1 reads SGHRS; CDR2 reads YFSETQ. The ends were cut back, 0 bases at V and 5 bases at J, with 11 bases in the middle. This CDR3 spans 15 amino acids. DNA for the CDR3: TGCGCCAGCAGCTTGGATGGGGCCGGGACCGGGGAGCTGTTTTTT. It yields the protein CASSLDGAGTGELFF.

The V gene is TRBV2, the J gene TRBJ2-5; D remains unclear. Germline CDR1 SNHLY, CDR2 FYNNEI. Trimming took off 3 bases at V and 7 bases at J, with 12 bases between the two ends. The CDR3 consists of 13 residues. The CDR3 DNA is TGTGCCAGCAGTGAGGCGGTAAGAGGGACCCAGTACTTC. Translation gives CASSEAVRGTQYF.

The chain employs TRBV7-9 and TRBJ2-3; D is unresolved. The length of the CDR3 is 11 residues. The germline V gene encodes CDR1 SEHNR and CDR2 FQNEAQ (reference sequence). Trimming removed 7 bases at V and 2 bases at J, with 4 bases between. CDR3 in amino acids: CASTNTDTQYF. As DNA, the CDR3 is TGTGCCAGCACCAACACAGATACGCAGTATTTT.

As concerns this clone: The junction and the germline gene differ at one end; a read error may be behind it. The J gene is TRBJ2-2, the V gene TRBV7-7; D is unclear. The CDR3 spans 15 residues. Germline CDR1 SSHAT, CDR2 FNYEAQ (reference sequence). The CDR3 region has the DNA TGTGCTAGCAGCTCGACCCGTGGTCGCACCGGGGAGCTGTTTTTT. Its translation is CASSSTRGRTGELFF.

In DNA form, the CDR3 reads TGTGCCAGCAGTTTATCAACTAACTATGGCTACACCTTC. Translation: CASSLSTNYGYTF. The chain uses TRBV12-3 or TRBV12-4 and TRBJ1-2; D not certain. The CDR3 spans 13 residues. V was shortened by 2 bases and J by 0 bases, with 4 bases between the two germline ends.

The V and J genes are TRBV21-1 and TRBJ2-3; the listed D gene, TRBD2, was not tested against the DNA. TRBV21-1 represents a pseudogene. The CDR3 sequence is 18 residues long. CDR3 sequence: CASSTSQERGAHTDTQYF. The CDR3, as DNA: TGTGCCAGCAGCACTTCCCAGGAGCGGGGGGCACACACAGATACGCAGTATTTT.

The chain employs TRBV30 and TRBJ1-3, with D unclear. Per the germline V gene, CDR1 is GTSNPN and CDR2 is SVGIG (reference sequence). Trimming removed 2 bases from V and 0 bases from J, with 5 bases in between. There are 13 residues in the CDR3. In DNA, the CDR3 is TGTGCCTGGAGTTTGGGCTCTGGAAACACCATATATTTT. Translated: CAWSLGSGNTIYF.

In this sample, this clone turned up once. The chain links TRBV2 to TRBJ1-2; 8 bases are a match to TRBD1. The length of the CDR3 is 15 residues. Looked up from germline, CDR1 is SNHLY and CDR2 is FYNNEI. Trimming took 4 bases from V and 0 from J; bases not matched to a gene: 4. The CDR3 here is CASSGGQGANYGYTF. CDR3 nucleotides: TGTGCCAGCAGTGGAGGACAGGGAGCTAACTATGGCTACACCTTC.